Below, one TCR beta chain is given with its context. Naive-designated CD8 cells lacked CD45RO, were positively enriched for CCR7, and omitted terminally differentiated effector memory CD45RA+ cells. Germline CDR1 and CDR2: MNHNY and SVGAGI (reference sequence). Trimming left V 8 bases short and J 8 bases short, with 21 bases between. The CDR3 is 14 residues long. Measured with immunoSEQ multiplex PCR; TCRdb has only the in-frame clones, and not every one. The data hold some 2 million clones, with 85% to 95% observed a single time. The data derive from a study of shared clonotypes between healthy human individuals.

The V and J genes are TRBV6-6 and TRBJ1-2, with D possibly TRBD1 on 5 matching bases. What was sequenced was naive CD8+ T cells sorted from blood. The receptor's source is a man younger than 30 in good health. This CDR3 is CASCRTQGSEGYTF. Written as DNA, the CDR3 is TGTGCCAGCTGTAGGACTCAGGGAAGTGAGGGCTACACCTTC.